Below are 24 T cell receptor beta chains sequenced from a single sample in a study of human T cells and chemical hapten exposure. TCRdb processed the RACE reads anew with MiXCR; each CDR3 protein has one entry. The data show 280,000 or so distinct CDR3 sequences, just under 8% seen once. Noted time point: pre-sensitization, week 0. As to treatment: therapeutic diphenylcyclopropenone sensitization with weekly scalp DPC. This sample comprised whole blood, obtained in connection with sensitization to the hapten diphenylcyclopropenone (DPC). These TCRs come from a man between 18 and 35 years old with alopecia areata. Some clones in this sample may be carry-over from other donors' samples.

J is TRBJ2-3 and V is TRBV9; TRBD1 or TRBD2 may be the D gene (5 bases each). The V end lost 2 bases, the J end lost 2 bases, and 9 bases lay between the germline ends. CDR3 length: 14 residues. CDR1 and CDR2 (germline): SGDLS, YYNGEE. Here the CDR3 DNA reads TGTGCCAGCAGCGTTGAGGGGACCACAGATACGCAGTATTTT. Translated, it gives CASSVEGTTDTQYF.

This chain connects TRBV29-1 to TRBJ2-7; TRBD1 might be the D (6 bases). Per germline, CDR1 SQVTM and CDR2 ANQGSEA. Between the trimmed V and J ends, which lost 8 bases and 1 base, there was a span of 12 bases. The length of the CDR3 is 12 residues. The CDR3: CSSRDNSYEQYF. In DNA, the CDR3 is TGCAGCTCGAGGGACAATTCCTACGAGCAGTACTTC.

This clonotype has just one count. The chain uses TRBV5-6 and TRBJ2-3, with 10 bases aligning to TRBD2. The CDR3 is made up of 15 amino acids. The ends lost 2 bases at V and 4 bases at J; junction bases unmatched: 4. The germline CDR1 and CDR2 sequences are SGHDT and YYEEEE. CDR3 loop: CASSFGLAGADTQYF. CDR3 nucleotides: TGTGCCAGCAGCTTTGGGCTAGCGGGAGCAGATACGCAGTATTTT.

The chain links TRBV18 to TRBJ1-1; tentative D call: TRBD1 (6 bases). The CDR3 is made up of 13 amino acids. V was pared by 3 bases and J by 5 bases, with 10 bases between. Germline V CDR1 and CDR2: KGHSH, LQKENI. CDR3 loop: CASSPGGRTEAFF. CDR3 bases: TGTGCCAGCTCACCTGGGGGGCGTACTGAAGCTTTCTTT.

This clonotype showed up just a few times. The CDR3 DNA sequence: TGCAGCGTTGAATCGATAGGCCAGAATGAGCAGTTCTTC. It yields the protein CSVESIGQNEQFF. The rearrangement joins TRBV29-1 to TRBJ2-1; the D is unclear. The CDR3 length is 13 residues. The germline V and J ends were trimmed by 2 bases and 7 bases, with 12 bases remaining between them. Germline V lookup: CDR1 SQVTM, CDR2 ANQGSEA.

This clonotype was counted only a few times. The chain couples TRBV7-3 to TRBJ1-2; TRBD1 might be the D (5 bases). Trimming removed 0 bases from V and 6 bases from J, with 11 bases in between. The CDR3 contains 14 residues. Germline V gene data show CDR1 as SGHTA and CDR2 as FQGTGA. CDR3 sequence: CASSLTGGAHGYTF. The CDR3 DNA follows: TGTGCCAGCAGCTTAACGGGAGGGGCGCATGGCTACACCTTC.

This clonotype was counted a few times. The chain joins TRBV5-1 to TRBJ2-2, with TRBD1 matching 7 bases. The V segment lost 3 bases and the J segment 4 bases; nucleotides outside the gene matches: 18. The CDR3 length is 19 residues. Germline V gives CDR1 SGHRS, CDR2 YFSETQ. The CDR3 sequence: CASSSFDMTGLYGTGELFF. The CDR3 coding sequence is TGCGCCAGCAGCTCGTTCGACATGACAGGGCTTTATGGCACCGGGGAGCTGTTTTTT.

This clonotype was counted a few times. The DNA of the CDR3 is TGCAGTGCTAGAGCCTCCGGGACAGGGAACACCGGGGAGCTGTTTTTT. Its translation: CSARASGTGNTGELFF. The chain has TRBV20-1 and TRBJ2-2, with 8 bases fitting TRBD1. Looked up from germline, CDR1 is DFQATT and CDR2 is SNEGSKA (reference sequence). Trimming cost V 1 base and J 1 base; bases outside gene matches: 5. The CDR3 totals 16 residues.

Many counts were recorded for this clonotype. J is TRBJ1-1 and V is TRBV29-1; D remains unclear. The V end lost 2 bases, the J end lost 1 base, and 8 bases lay between the germline ends. Germline CDR1 SQVTM, CDR2 ANQGSEA. There are 13 residues in the CDR3. The CDR3 is CSVENRPNTEAFF. CDR3 nucleotide sequence: TGCAGCGTTGAAAACAGACCGAACACTGAAGCTTTCTTT.

Notes on this clonotype: At one of its ends the junction is not consistent with the germline gene, which may arise from a read error. The chain couples TRBV3-1 to TRBJ2-4; possible D gene TRBD2, 6 bases. This CDR3 is built from 16 residues. CDR1 is LGHDT and CDR2 is YNNKEL in the germline V gene (reference sequence). This CDR3 reads CASSQDGGVAENIQYF. CDR3 nucleotides: TGTGCCAGCAGCCAAGATGGCGGGGTAGCCGAAAACATTCAGTACTTC.

This clonotype was picked up a small number of times. The V gene is TRBV12-3 or TRBV12-4, the J gene TRBJ2-3; no firm D call. The CDR3 loop spans 16 amino acids. Trimming pared 6 bases from V and 1 base from J, leaving 17 bases between. The CDR3 DNA reads TGTGCCAGCAGAAGAACCCTCCGGGCCCGCACAGATACGCAGTATTTT. Translated: CASRRTLRARTDTQYF.

The chain joins TRBV20-1 to TRBJ1-5; D uncertain. Looked up from germline, CDR1 is DFQATT and CDR2 is SNEGSKA (reference sequence). The V end was cut by 4 bases, the J end by 3 bases, with 13 bases between. This CDR3 contains 14 residues. The CDR3 bases are TGCAGTGCTACCCTCAGGACGTCCAATCAGCCCCAGCATTTT. This codes for CSATLRTSNQPQHF.

The J gene is TRBJ2-5, the V gene TRBV20-1, with 8 positions matching TRBD1. J lost 1 base, V lost 5 bases, and 9 bases had no gene match. The CDR3 consists of 15 residues. Germline lookup yields CDR1 DFQATT and CDR2 SNEGSKA (reference sequence). CDR3 amino acids: CSADRQGTLQETQYF. DNA of the CDR3: TGCAGTGCTGACAGACAGGGGACACTCCAAGAGACCCAGTACTTC.

This clonotype has only a few counts. The V gene is TRBV20-1, the J gene TRBJ1-4; weak D call: TRBD1 (5 bases). Trimming shortened V by 3 bases and J by 8 bases, and 10 bases separated the two germline ends. Germline values: CDR1 DFQATT, CDR2 SNEGSKA (reference sequence). The CDR3 has 12 amino acids. The CDR3 sequence: CSASRRDEKLFF. DNA for the CDR3: TGCAGTGCTAGTAGGAGGGACGAAAAACTGTTTTTT.

This clonotype has at least ten counts. The genes are TRBV4-3 and TRBJ1-1; D perhaps matches TRBD1 (5 bases). The germline V and J ends were trimmed by 2 bases and 3 bases, with 10 bases remaining between them. CDR1 is LGHNA and CDR2 is YSLEER in the germline V gene. The CDR3 is made up of 14 amino acids. CDR3 nucleotide sequence: TGCGCCAGCAGCCAAAATGGGGGGGACACTGAAGCTTTCTTT. Translation gives CASSQNGGDTEAFF.

The chain combines TRBV4-2 with TRBJ1-6; no clear D. V was pared by 0 bases and J by 6 bases, with 6 bases between. CDR3 length: 14 residues. Germline CDR1 is LGHNA and CDR2 is YNFKEQ. The CDR3 sequence: CASSQDWGNSPLHF. CDR3 DNA sequence: TGTGCCAGCAGCCAAGATTGGGGTAATTCACCCCTCCACTTT.

This clonotype was recorded at least ten times. V and J are TRBV2 and TRBJ2-1; D unresolved. Germline CDR1 reads SNHLY; CDR2 reads FYNNEI. V was pared by 2 bases and J by 8 bases, with 7 bases between. The CDR3 spans 12 residues. CDR3: CASSELLYEQFF. DNA of the CDR3: TGTGCCAGCAGTGAATTGTTGTATGAGCAGTTCTTC.

This clonotype was counted between two and nine times. The CDR3 loop reads CASSGWKAKNIQYF. The DNA for the CDR3 is TGTGCCAGCAGTGGTTGGAAGGCCAAAAACATTCAGTACTTC. The chain has TRBV25-1 and TRBJ2-4; no firm D call. This CDR3 has 14 residues. The germline V and J ends were trimmed by 4 bases and 1 base, with 8 bases remaining between them. Germline V gene lookup returns CDR1 MGHDK and CDR2 SYGVNS.

This clonotype was seen ten or more times. As DNA, the CDR3 is TGTGCCAGCAGCCCCCCCCCAGATACGCAGTATTTT. It is translated as CASSPPPDTQYF. The V gene is TRBV7-2, the J gene TRBJ2-3, with no clear D. This CDR3 contains 12 residues. Deletions cut 5 bases from V and 4 bases from J, with 7 bases between. Germline CDR1 is SGHTA and CDR2 is FQGNSA.

This clonotype was recorded many times. CDR3 protein: CAITSRGIYNEQFF. The CDR3 nucleotides read TGTGCCATCACTTCCCGGGGAATATACAATGAGCAGTTCTTC. The chain has TRBV10-3 and TRBJ2-1; TRBD2 might be the D (5 bases). The germline CDR1 and CDR2 sequences are ENHRY and SYGVKD. This CDR3 contains 14 residues. Trimming pared 7 bases from V and 4 bases from J, leaving 14 bases between.

This clonotype was seen ten or more times. V usage is TRBV10-3 and J usage is TRBJ1-3; no clear D gene. Looked up from germline, CDR1 is ENHRY and CDR2 is SYGVKD. Trimming cost V 11 bases and J 3 bases, with 8 bases left between them. CDR3 size: 11 residues. CDR3 nucleotides: TGTGCCGCCACGAATGGAAACACCATATATTTT. Translated, it gives CAATNGNTIYF.

About this clonotype itself: One end of the junction does not line up with germline, which may come from a read error. The CDR3 sequence: CVSSPGTAETQYF. The CDR3 DNA reads TGTGTCAGCAGCCCTGGGACGGCGGAGACCCAGTACTTC. The V and J genes are TRBV11-1 and TRBJ2-5; D possibly matches TRBD1 or TRBD2 (5 bases each). The germline V gene has CDR1 SGHAT and CDR2 FQDESV (reference sequence). The length of the CDR3 is 13 residues. Full variable domain (rest looked up from reference TRBV11-1 and TRBJ2-5): EAEVAQSPRYKITEKSQAVAFWCDPISGHATLYWYRQILGQGPELLVQFQDESVVDDSQLPKDRFSAERLKGVDSTLKIQPAELGDSAMYLCVSSPGTAETQYFGPGTRLLVL.

The chain employs TRBV12-3 or TRBV12-4 and TRBJ1-5, with a weak D call TRBD1 (5 bases). The ends were cut back, 6 bases at V and 9 bases at J, with 24 bases in the middle. CDR3 length: 16 amino acids. CDR3 sequence (DNA): TGTGCCAGCAGCCCGAGGGACCATCTCCGCGGGTCGCCCCAGCATTTT. Residues: CASSPRDHLRGSPQHF.

This chain links TRBV5-5 with TRBJ2-7; D gene uncertain. The CDR3 sequence is 18 residues long. CDR1 is SGHKS and CDR2 is YYEKEE in the germline V gene (reference sequence). V was clipped by 4 bases and J by 3 bases, with 26 bases between them. The CDR3, as DNA: TGTGCCAGCAGCCAGAGAACCGGGCAATACAGTTCGAGCTACGAGCAGTACGTC. Amino acid sequence: CASSQRTGQYSSSYEQYV.